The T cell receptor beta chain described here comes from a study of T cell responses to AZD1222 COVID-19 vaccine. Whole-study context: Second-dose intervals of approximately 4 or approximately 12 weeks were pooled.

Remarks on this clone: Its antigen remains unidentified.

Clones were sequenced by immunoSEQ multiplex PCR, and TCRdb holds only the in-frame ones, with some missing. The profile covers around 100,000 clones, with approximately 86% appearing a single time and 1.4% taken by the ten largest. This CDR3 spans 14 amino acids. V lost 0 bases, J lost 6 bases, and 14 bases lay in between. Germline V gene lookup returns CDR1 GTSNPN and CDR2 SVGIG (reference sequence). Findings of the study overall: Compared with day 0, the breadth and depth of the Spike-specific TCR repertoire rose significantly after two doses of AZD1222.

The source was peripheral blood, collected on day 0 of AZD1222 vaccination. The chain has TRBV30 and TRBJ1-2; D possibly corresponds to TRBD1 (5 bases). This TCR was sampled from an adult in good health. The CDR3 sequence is CAWSVRRAGNGYTF. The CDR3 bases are TGTGCCTGGAGTGTACGGAGGGCAGGGAATGGCTACACCTTC.